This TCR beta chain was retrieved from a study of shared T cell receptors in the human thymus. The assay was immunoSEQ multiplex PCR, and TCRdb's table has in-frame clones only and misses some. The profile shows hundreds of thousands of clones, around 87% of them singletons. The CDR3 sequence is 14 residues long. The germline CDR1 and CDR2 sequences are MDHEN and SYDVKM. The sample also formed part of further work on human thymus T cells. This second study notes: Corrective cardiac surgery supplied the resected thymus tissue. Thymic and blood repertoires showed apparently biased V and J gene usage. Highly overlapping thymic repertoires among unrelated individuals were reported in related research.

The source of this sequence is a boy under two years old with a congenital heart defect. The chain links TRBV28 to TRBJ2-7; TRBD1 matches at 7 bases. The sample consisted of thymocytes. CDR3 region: CGTAPPGQSYEQYF. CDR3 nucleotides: TGTGGAACTGCCCCACCGGGACAGTCCTACGAGCAGTACTTC.